Below, 23 T cell receptor beta chains from the same sample are listed, as sequenced in a study of memory CD8 T cells in hepatitis C reinfection. Data came from immunoSEQ multiplex PCR; TCRdb stores just in-frame clones and leaves some out. The table shows about 50,000 clones, with 85% to 90% occurring only once. Time point denoted: pre-reinfection, 55 to 20 weeks before reinfection detection. The sorted cells went straight to TCR sequencing with no prior in vitro expansion. The sequencing input was naive CD8+ T cells sorted from blood. Receptors were obtained from a man aged 18 to 30 with hepatitis C virus infection.

The chain uses TRBV6-6 and TRBJ1-1; possibly TRBD1 for D (5 bases). The CDR3 totals 13 residues. Trimming removed 7 bases from V and 4 bases from J, with 13 bases in between. Germline V gene lookup returns CDR1 MNHNY and CDR2 SVGAGI (reference sequence). The CDR3 region is CASTLTESTEAFF. As DNA, the CDR3 is TGTGCCAGCACCCTGACAGAGAGCACTGAAGCTTTCTTT.

The chain couples TRBV9 to TRBJ1-2; no definite D call. CDR3 length: 14 residues. Germline V gives CDR1 SGDLS, CDR2 YYNGEE. Trimming removed 3 bases at V and 5 bases at J, with 14 bases between. The CDR3 region is CASSATEPPYGYTF. In DNA, the CDR3 is TGTGCCAGCAGCGCAACAGAACCCCCTTATGGCTACACCTTC.

This chain links TRBV4-1 with TRBJ2-1; tentatively, D is TRBD2 (7 bases). The CDR3 spans 17 residues. V lost 0 bases and J lost 0, with 12 bases in between. The germline gives CDR1 MGHRA, CDR2 YSYEKL. The DNA of the CDR3 is TGCGCCAGCAGCCAAGATTTTGCGGGGGCCTCCTACAATGAGCAGTTCTTC. Protein product: CASSQDFAGASYNEQFF.

The rearrangement uses TRBV6-1 and TRBJ2-7; unclear D gene. Trimming removed 0 bases at V and 3 bases at J, with 6 bases between. The CDR3 runs to 13 residues. Per the germline V gene, CDR1 is MNHNS and CDR2 is SASEGT. CDR3 DNA sequence: TGTGCCAGCAGTGAAGCGGTCAGCTACGAGCAGTACTTC. It codes for CASSEAVSYEQYF.

The chain recombines TRBV4-1 with TRBJ2-5, with 12 bases aligning to TRBD1. Germline assignment: CDR1 MGHRA and CDR2 YSYEKL. V lost 2 bases, J lost 11 bases, and 9 bases stayed unmatched. The CDR3 has 15 amino acids. The CDR3 DNA reads as TGCGCCAGCAGCCAATCCGGGACAGGGGGCTGGGAGCAGTACTTC. Translation gives CASSQSGTGGWEQYF.

The genes are TRBV7-8 and TRBJ2-2, with TRBD1 identical over 8 bases. Per the germline V gene, CDR1 is SGHVS and CDR2 is FQNEAQ. The CDR3 contains 16 residues. The J segment lost 4 bases and the V segment lost 2 bases, leaving 6 bases of the junction unmatched. DNA of the CDR3: TGTGCCAGCAGCTTATTGGACAGGGCTTCCACCGGGGAGCTGTTTTTT. It encodes CASSLLDRASTGELFF. Together with reference TRBV7-8 and TRBJ2-2, the CDR3 gives the full variable domain: GAGVSQSPRYKVAKRGQDVALRCDPISGHVSLFWYQQALGQGPEFLTYFQNEAQLDKSGLPSDRFFAERPEGSVSTLKIQRTQQEDSAVYLCASSLLDRASTGELFFGEGSRLTVL.

This chain joins TRBV4-3 and TRBJ2-3; 7 bases align to TRBD1. The CDR3 sequence is 13 residues long. V trimming: 4 bases; J trimming: 4 bases; junction bases outside the gene matches: 2. Germline CDR1 LGHNA, CDR2 YSLEER. As DNA, the CDR3 is TGCGCCAGCAGCCCCGGACAGGCAGATACGCAGTATTTT. It encodes CASSPGQADTQYF.

V gene TRBV6-5 combines with J gene TRBJ1-6; maybe TRBD1 (5 bases). The CDR3 is made up of 15 amino acids. Per germline, CDR1 MNHEY and CDR2 SVGAGI. Trimming left V 1 base short and J 6 bases short, with 10 bases between. In nucleotides, the CDR3 is TGTGCCAGCAGTTACTTAGGCGGGGGTAATTCACCCCTCCACTTT. Residues: CASSYLGGGNSPLHF.

V and J are TRBV28 and TRBJ2-1; 9 bases fit TRBD2. Germline V gives CDR1 MDHEN, CDR2 SYDVKM. The CDR3 length is 15 residues. Unmatched junction bases numbered 3, after V lost 3 bases and J lost 3 bases. CDR3 in amino acids: CASSFGTSSYNEQFF. In DNA, the CDR3 is TGTGCCAGCAGTTTCGGGACTAGCAGCTACAATGAGCAGTTCTTC.

The V and J genes are TRBV19 and TRBJ2-2, with D possibly TRBD1 on 7 matching bases. This CDR3 is built from 13 residues. Germline V gene sequence: CDR1 LNHDA, CDR2 SQIVND (reference sequence). Deletions cut 3 bases from V and 10 bases from J, with 12 bases between. The CDR3 loop reads CASSIPGGLELFF. CDR3 bases: TGTGCCAGTAGTATTCCAGGGGGGTTGGAGCTGTTTTTT. The whole variable domain, remainder taken from reference TRBV19 and TRBJ2-2, is DGGITQSPKYLFRKEGQNVTLSCEQNLNHDAMYWYRQDPGQGLRLIYYSQIVNDFQKGDIAEGYSVSREKKESFPLTVTSAQKNPTAFYLCASSIPGGLELFFGEGSRLTVL.

The chain has TRBV4-2 and TRBJ2-5, with TRBD2 identical over 9 bases. The CDR3 is 16 amino acids. V dropped 0 bases and J dropped 5; count of bases not matched to a gene: 7. Germline CDR1 is LGHNA and CDR2 is YNFKEQ. CDR3 nucleotides: TGTGCCAGCAGCCAAGATCGAGCGGGAGGACGGGAGACCCAGTACTTC. Translating gives CASSQDRAGGRETQYF.

The sample holds one count of this clone. The chain joins TRBV27 to TRBJ1-5; D gene uncertain. Germline CDR1 MNHEY, CDR2 SMNVEV (reference sequence). The CDR3 length is 17 residues. Trimming left V 0 bases short and J 4 bases short, with 16 bases between. The CDR3 region is CASSLSRGTEDNQPQHF. CDR3 sequence (DNA): TGTGCCAGCAGTTTATCGAGAGGCACGGAGGATAATCAGCCCCAGCATTTT.

The CDR3 spells CASSLQGGTTEAFF. CDR3 coding DNA: TGTGCCAGTAGCCTACAGGGTGGGACCACTGAAGCTTTCTTT. This sequence joins TRBV19 and TRBJ1-1, with TRBD1 as a possible D gene (6 bases). The ends were cut back, 6 bases at V and 4 bases at J, with 15 bases in the middle. The CDR3 totals 14 residues. Germline loops: CDR1 LNHDA, CDR2 SQIVND (reference sequence).

The genes are TRBV7-9 and TRBJ2-2, with TRBD1 matching 11 bases. The CDR3 covers 16 residues. Looked up from germline, CDR1 is SEHNR and CDR2 is FQNEAQ (reference sequence). J gave up 4 bases and V 4 bases, and 5 bases lay outside the gene matches. The CDR3 region has the DNA TGTGCCAGCAGCTCGGACAGGGGGCGCCTCACCGGGGAGCTGTTTTTT. Translating gives CASSSDRGRLTGELFF.

This chain joins TRBV2 and TRBJ2-1; TRBD1 matches 9 bases. Trimming at V came to 6 bases and at J to 9 bases, leaving 9 bases not matched to a gene. CDR1 is SNHLY and CDR2 is FYNNEI in the germline V gene. The CDR3 extends over 14 amino acids. This CDR3 is CASSPGQGLVEQFF. The CDR3 DNA is TGTGCCAGCAGCCCGGGACAGGGATTAGTTGAGCAGTTCTTC.

This clone has only a few counts. V usage is TRBV4-1 and J usage is TRBJ1-1, with TRBD1 matching 9 bases. V shed 2 bases, J shed 1 base, and the junction held 8 bases outside the gene matches. Germline V gene lookup returns CDR1 MGHRA and CDR2 YSYEKL. This CDR3 has 17 amino acids. The CDR3 DNA follows: TGCGCCAGCAGCCAATACAACAGGGGGCTAGGGAACACTGAAGCTTTCTTT. Translated, it gives CASSQYNRGLGNTEAFF.

The CDR3 nucleotides are TGCAGTGCTAGAGTAATCAATGAGCAGTTCTTC. It is translated as CSARVINEQFF. This chain uses TRBV20-1 with TRBJ2-1, with D unresolved. The CDR3 contains 11 residues. The V gene's germline CDR1 is DFQATT and CDR2 SNEGSKA (reference sequence). V was clipped by 1 base and J by 6 bases, with 4 bases between them.

The chain has TRBV2 and TRBJ1-2, with TRBD1 matching over 8 bases. Losses at the gene ends were 4 bases for V and 6 bases for J; bases not matched to a gene: 4. Looked up from germline, CDR1 is SNHLY and CDR2 is FYNNEI. The CDR3 contains 13 residues. The CDR3 nucleotides read TGTGCCAGCAGTGTCGGACAGGGCGATGGCTACACCTTC. Protein product: CASSVGQGDGYTF. The full variable domain, rest sourced from reference TRBV2 and TRBJ1-2, is EPEVTQTPSHQVTQMGQEVILRCVPISNHLYFYWYRQILGQKVEFLVSFYNNEISEKSEIFDDQFSVERPDGSNFTLKIRSTKLEDSAMYFCASSVGQGDGYTFGSGTRLTVV.

The chain is built from TRBV6-1 and TRBJ1-1; 8 nucleotides agree with TRBD1. CDR3 size: 13 residues. V lost 8 bases and J lost 5; bases outside the gene matches: 7. Germline V CDR1 and CDR2: MNHNS, SASEGT. CDR3 DNA sequence: TGTGCCAGCTCCCGACAGGGGCATACTGAAGCTTTCTTT. Residues: CASSRQGHTEAFF.

The chain combines TRBV30 with TRBJ1-1, with D possibly matching TRBD1 (6 bases). V dropped 5 bases and J dropped 3 bases, with 13 bases sitting between them. The CDR3 has 13 residues. CDR1 is GTSNPN, CDR2 SVGIG, per germline (reference sequence). DNA of the CDR3: TGTGCCTGGGGGGACAAATTGTACACTGAAGCTTTCTTT. It specifies CAWGDKLYTEAFF.

The gene calls are TRBV10-3 and TRBJ2-7, with TRBD2 matching over 11 bases. This CDR3 is 16 amino acids long. V lost 6 bases and J lost 2; bases outside the gene matches: 9. In germline, CDR1 is ENHRY, CDR2 SYGVKD. The CDR3 DNA is TGTGCCATCAGGGGAACCGGGACTAGCGGAACCTACGAGCAGTACTTC. This encodes CAIRGTGTSGTYEQYF.

The chain has TRBV7-9 and TRBJ2-3; 8 bases line up with TRBD2. V shed 7 bases and J 3 bases; nucleotides not matched to a gene: 3. In germline, CDR1 is SEHNR, CDR2 FQNEAQ (reference sequence). CDR3 length equals 13 residues. The CDR3: CASKGLATDTQYF. The CDR3 nucleotides are TGTGCCAGCAAAGGACTAGCAACAGATACGCAGTATTTT.

The J gene is TRBJ2-3, the V gene TRBV4-1, with 9 bases identical to TRBD2. CDR3 length: 18 residues. The J segment lost 3 bases and the V segment lost 2 bases, leaving 12 bases of the junction unmatched. Germline V gene data show CDR1 as MGHRA and CDR2 as YSYEKL. CDR3 sequence (DNA): TGCGCCAGCAGCCAATCAATAGCGGGAGACGAGGTAACAGATACGCAGTATTTT. Amino acids: CASSQSIAGDEVTDTQYF.